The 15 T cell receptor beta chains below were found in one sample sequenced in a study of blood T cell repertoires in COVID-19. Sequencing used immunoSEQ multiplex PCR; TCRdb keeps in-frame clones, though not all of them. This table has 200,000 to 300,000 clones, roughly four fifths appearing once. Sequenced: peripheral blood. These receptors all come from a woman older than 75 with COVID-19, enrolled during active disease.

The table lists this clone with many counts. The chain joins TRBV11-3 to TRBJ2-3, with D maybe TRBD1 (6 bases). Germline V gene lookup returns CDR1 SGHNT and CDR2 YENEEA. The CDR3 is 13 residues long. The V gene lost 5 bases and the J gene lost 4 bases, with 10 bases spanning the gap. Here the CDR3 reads CASSPRQADTQYF. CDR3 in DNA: TGTGCCAGCAGCCCCCGACAGGCAGATACGCAGTATTTT.

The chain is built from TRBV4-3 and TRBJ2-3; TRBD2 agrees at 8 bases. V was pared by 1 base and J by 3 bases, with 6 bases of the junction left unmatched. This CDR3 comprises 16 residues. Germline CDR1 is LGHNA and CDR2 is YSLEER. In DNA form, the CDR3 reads TGCGCCAGCAGCCAAGCGAGCGGGAGTAGGACAGATACGCAGTATTTT. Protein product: CASSQASGSRTDTQYF.

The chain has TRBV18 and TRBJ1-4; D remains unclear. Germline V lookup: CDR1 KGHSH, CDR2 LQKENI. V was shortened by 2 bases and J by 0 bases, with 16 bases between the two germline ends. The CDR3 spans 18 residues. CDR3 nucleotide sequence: TGTGCCAGCTCACCATCCGGTGCCTTCCCCGCAACTAATGAAAAACTGTTTTTT. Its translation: CASSPSGAFPATNEKLFF.

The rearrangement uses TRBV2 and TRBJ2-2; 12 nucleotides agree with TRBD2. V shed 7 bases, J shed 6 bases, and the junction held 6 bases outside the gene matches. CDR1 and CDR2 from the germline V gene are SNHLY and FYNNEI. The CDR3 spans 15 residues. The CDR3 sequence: CASTSSGRASGELFF. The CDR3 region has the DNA TGTGCCAGCACCTCTAGCGGGAGGGCCTCCGGGGAGCTGTTTTTT.

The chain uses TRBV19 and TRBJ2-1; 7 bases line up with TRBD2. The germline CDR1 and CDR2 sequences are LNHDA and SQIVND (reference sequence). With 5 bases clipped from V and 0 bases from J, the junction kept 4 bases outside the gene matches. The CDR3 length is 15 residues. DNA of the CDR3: TGTGCCAGTAGTGAACTAGCGCCCTCCTACAATGAGCAGTTCTTC. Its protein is CASSELAPSYNEQFF.

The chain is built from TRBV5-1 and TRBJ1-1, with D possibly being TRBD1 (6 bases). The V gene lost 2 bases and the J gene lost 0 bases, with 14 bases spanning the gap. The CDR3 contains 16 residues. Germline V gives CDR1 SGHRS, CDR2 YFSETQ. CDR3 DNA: TGCGCCAGCAGCTTACAGGGTTCTATTATGAACACTGAAGCTTTCTTT. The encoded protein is CASSLQGSIMNTEAFF. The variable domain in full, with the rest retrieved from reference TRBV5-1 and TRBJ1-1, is KAGVTQTPRYLIKTRGQQVTLSCSPISGHRSVSWYQQTPGQGLQFLFEYFSETQRNKGNFPGRFSGRQFSNSRSEMNVSTLELGDSALYLCASSLQGSIMNTEAFFGQGTRLTVV.

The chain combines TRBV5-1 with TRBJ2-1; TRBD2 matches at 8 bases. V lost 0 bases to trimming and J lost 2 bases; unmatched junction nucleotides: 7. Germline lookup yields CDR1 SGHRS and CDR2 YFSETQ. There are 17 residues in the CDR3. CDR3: CASSLVRGTRAYNEQFF. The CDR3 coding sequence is TGCGCCAGCAGCTTGGTCCGCGGGACTAGAGCCTACAATGAGCAGTTCTTC. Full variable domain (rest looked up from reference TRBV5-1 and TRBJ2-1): KAGVTQTPRYLIKTRGQQVTLSCSPISGHRSVSWYQQTPGQGLQFLFEYFSETQRNKGNFPGRFSGRQFSNSRSEMNVSTLELGDSALYLCASSLVRGTRAYNEQFFGPGTRLTVL.

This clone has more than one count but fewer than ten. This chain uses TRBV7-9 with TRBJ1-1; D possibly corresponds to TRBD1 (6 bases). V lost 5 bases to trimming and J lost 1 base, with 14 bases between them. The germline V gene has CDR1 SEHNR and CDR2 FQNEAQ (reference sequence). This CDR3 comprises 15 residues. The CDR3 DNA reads TGTGCCAGCAGCGACGCTGGGGGGGCGAACACTGAAGCTTTCTTT. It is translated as CASSDAGGANTEAFF.

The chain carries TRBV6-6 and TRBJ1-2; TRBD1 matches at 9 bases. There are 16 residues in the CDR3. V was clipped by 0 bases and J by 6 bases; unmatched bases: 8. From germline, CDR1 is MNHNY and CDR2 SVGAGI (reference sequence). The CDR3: CASSYSNPGQGHGYTF. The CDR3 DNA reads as TGTGCCAGCAGTTACTCGAATCCTGGACAGGGGCATGGCTACACCTTC.

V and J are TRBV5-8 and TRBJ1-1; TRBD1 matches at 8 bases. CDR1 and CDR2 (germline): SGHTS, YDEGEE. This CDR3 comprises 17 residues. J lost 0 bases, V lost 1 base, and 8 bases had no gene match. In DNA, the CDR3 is TGTGCCAGCAGCTTGTTGGACAGGGCGGCCATGAACACTGAAGCTTTCTTT. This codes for CASSLLDRAAMNTEAFF.

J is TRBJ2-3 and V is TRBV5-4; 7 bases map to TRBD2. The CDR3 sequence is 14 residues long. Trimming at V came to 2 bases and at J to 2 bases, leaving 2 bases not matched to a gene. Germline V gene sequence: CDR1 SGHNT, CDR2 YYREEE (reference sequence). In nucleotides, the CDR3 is TGTGCCAGCAGCTTAAGCGGGACCACAGATACGCAGTATTTT. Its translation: CASSLSGTTDTQYF.

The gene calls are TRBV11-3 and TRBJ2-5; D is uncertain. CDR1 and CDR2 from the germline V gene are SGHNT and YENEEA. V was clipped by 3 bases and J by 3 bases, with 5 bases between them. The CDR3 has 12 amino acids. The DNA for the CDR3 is TGTGCCAGCAGCTTGGGCGAAGAGACCCAGTACTTC. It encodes CASSLGEETQYF. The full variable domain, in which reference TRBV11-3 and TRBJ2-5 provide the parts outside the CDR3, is EAGVVQSPRYKIIEKKQPVAFWCNPISGHNTLYWYLQNLGQGPELLIRYENEEAVDDSQLPKDRFSAERLKGVDSTLKIQPAELGDSAVYLCASSLGEETQYFGPGTRLLVL.

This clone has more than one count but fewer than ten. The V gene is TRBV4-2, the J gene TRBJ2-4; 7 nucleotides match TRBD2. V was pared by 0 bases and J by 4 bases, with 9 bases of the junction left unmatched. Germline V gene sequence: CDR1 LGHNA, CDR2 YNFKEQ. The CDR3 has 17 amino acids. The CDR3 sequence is CASSQDLASGRKNIQYF. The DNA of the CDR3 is TGTGCCAGCAGCCAAGATCTGGCTAGCGGAAGAAAAAACATTCAGTACTTC.

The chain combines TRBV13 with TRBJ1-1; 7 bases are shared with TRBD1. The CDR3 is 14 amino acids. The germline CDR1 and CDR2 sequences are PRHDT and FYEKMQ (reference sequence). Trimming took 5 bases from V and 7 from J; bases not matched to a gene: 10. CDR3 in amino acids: CASSPDAGGYEAFF. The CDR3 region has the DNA TGTGCCAGCAGCCCAGACGCAGGGGGGTATGAAGCTTTCTTT. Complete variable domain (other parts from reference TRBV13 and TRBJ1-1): AAGVIQSPRHLIKEKRETATLKCYPIPRHDTVYWYQQGPGQDPQFLISFYEKMQSDKGSIPDRFSAQQFSDYHSELNMSSLELGDSALYFCASSPDAGGYEAFFGQGTRLTVV.

CDR3 protein: CASRPGMTSGRRTGELFF. DNA of the CDR3: TGTGCCAGCAGACCCGGGATGACTAGCGGGAGGAGGACCGGGGAGCTGTTTTTT. The chain uses TRBV2 and TRBJ2-2; TRBD2 agrees at 13 bases. The CDR3 has 18 residues. In germline, CDR1 is SNHLY, CDR2 FYNNEI. V trimming: 6 bases; J trimming: 5 bases; junction bases outside the gene matches: 12.